The 26 T cell receptor beta chains below come from one sample, sequenced in a study of regulatory T cells in long-lasting Graves disease. Time point specified: newly diagnosed GD, antithyroid drugs for less than 3 months. Extracted RNA from PBMCs served as the source of the TCR library. Relying on iRepertoire HTBI primers and Arm-PCR of CDR3 regions, the team built TCR beta libraries. From the multiplex PCR reads, TCRdb called clonotypes with MiXCR, one entry per CDR3 protein. The profile covers 350,000 to 550,000 distinct CDR3 sequences, with over 15% appearing a single time and under 30% taken by the ten largest. These sequences were also reported in another study, on T cells in Graves' hyperthyroidism and ophthalmopathy.

Sequences were derived from peripheral blood mononuclear cells (PBMCs), sampled at new diagnosis, from a patient treated with antithyroid drugs. Receptor source: a woman under 30 with Graves disease.

The chain uses TRBV3-1 and TRBJ2-5, with TRBD1 matching over 8 bases. The CDR3 runs 16 residues. Per germline, CDR1 LGHDT and CDR2 YNNKEL (reference sequence). After removal of 1 base from V and 5 bases from J, the junction contained 9 bases not matched to a gene. The CDR3 protein is CASSQAGQALGETQYF. The CDR3 nucleotides are TGTGCCAGCAGCCAAGCGGGACAGGCCCTCGGGGAGACCCAGTACTTC.

This clonotype occurred a few times. The chain employs TRBV3-1 and TRBJ2-2; D gene unclear. The V gene's germline CDR1 is LGHDT and CDR2 YNNKEL (reference sequence). CDR3 length: 15 amino acids. Trimming removed 5 bases at V and 4 bases at J, with 14 bases between. DNA for the CDR3: TGTGCCAGCAGCTTAACCAAGCTAGGCACCGGGGAGCTGTTTTTT. Amino acid sequence: CASSLTKLGTGELFF.

On this clonotype itself: This may be a read error, as it is one base from a much larger clone. This chain uses TRBV2 with TRBJ2-1; D ambiguous. V lost 5 bases to trimming and J lost 5 bases, with 10 bases between them. The V gene's germline CDR1 is SNHLY and CDR2 FYNNEI. The CDR3 is made up of 13 amino acids. The CDR3 DNA reads as TGTGCCAGCAGTTACTGCAACGACAATGAGCAGTTCTTC. It specifies CASSYCNDNEQFF.

In regard to this clonotype: A much larger clone lies one base from this, so it may be a read error. J is TRBJ1-1 and V is TRBV6-2 or TRBV6-3, with no clear D. V lost 8 bases and J 4 bases, leaving 17 bases between the germline ends. The CDR3 has 14 amino acids. Germline assignment: CDR1 MNHEY and CDR2 SVGEGT. In DNA, the CDR3 is TGTGCCAGCCTTAGACCGGAGGGAGGCACTGAAGCTTTCTTT. It is translated as CASLRPEGGTEAFF.

This clonotype was seen at least ten times. This sequence joins TRBV18 and TRBJ1-1; no clear D. V lost 8 bases to trimming and J lost 5 bases, with 9 bases between them. This CDR3 contains 11 residues. Germline loops: CDR1 KGHSH, CDR2 LQKENI. The CDR3 protein is CASSPSTEAFF. For the CDR3, the DNA is TGTGCCAGCAGCCCCTCAACTGAAGCTTTCTTT.

There are a few counts of this clonotype. The rearrangement links TRBV27 to TRBJ2-7; a possible D gene is TRBD2 (7 bases). Germline values: CDR1 MNHEY, CDR2 SMNVEV (reference sequence). With 7 bases removed from V and 2 bases from J, the gap between germline ends came to 18 bases. The CDR3 extends over 15 amino acids. The CDR3 loop is CASTPRGSGTYEQYF. The CDR3 region has the DNA TGTGCCAGCACTCCTAGGGGGAGCGGGACCTACGAGCAGTACTTC.

Ten or more counts support this clonotype. J is TRBJ2-7 and V is TRBV20-1; a weak D match, TRBD1 (6 bases). V was pared by 6 bases and J by 3 bases, with 21 bases between. Germline V gene sequence: CDR1 DFQATT, CDR2 SNEGSKA (reference sequence). The CDR3 consists of 15 residues. The CDR3: CSAHTETTGRYEQYF. DNA of the CDR3: TGCAGTGCGCATACGGAGACCACAGGGCGCTACGAGCAGTACTTC.

The chain employs TRBV7-6 and TRBJ2-3; 7 bases line up with TRBD2. The ends lost 0 bases at V and 4 bases at J; junction bases unmatched: 4. The CDR3 contains 15 residues. The germline CDR1 and CDR2 sequences are SGHVS and FNYEAQ. In DNA form, the CDR3 reads TGTGCCAGCAGCTTAGCGGGAGGGTCGTCAGATACGCAGTATTTT. Translated: CASSLAGGSSDTQYF.

Ten or more counts support this clonotype. The genes are TRBV20-1 and TRBJ2-7; possibly TRBD2 for D (6 bases). This CDR3 is 14 amino acids long. The germline gives CDR1 DFQATT, CDR2 SNEGSKA (reference sequence). The V and J ends lost 6 bases and 2 bases respectively, with 17 bases between them. In DNA form, the CDR3 reads TGCAGTGCATCGGGACTTACGAGGCCCTACGAGCAGTACTTC. Protein product: CSASGLTRPYEQYF.

The chain couples TRBV11-2 to TRBJ1-2; D gene uncertain. CDR1 is SGHAT and CDR2 is FQNNGV in the germline V gene. V was clipped by 5 bases and J by 7 bases, with 14 bases between them. This CDR3 comprises 13 residues. CDR3 loop: CASSVHGGLGYTF. CDR3 nucleotides: TGTGCCAGCAGCGTCCACGGCGGGCTTGGCTACACCTTC.

A word on this clonotype: A single base separates this from a much larger clone, so it may be a read error. The chain recombines TRBV7-2 with TRBJ2-3, with 10 bases fitting TRBD2. This CDR3 has 18 amino acids. Germline V CDR1 and CDR2: SGHTA, FQGNSA. CDR3 region: CASSPELAGLQGTGTQYF. In nucleotides, the CDR3 is TGTGCCAGCAGCCCGGAACTAGCGGGACTTCAAGGGACAGGTACGCAGTATTTT.

The rearrangement joins TRBV20-1 to TRBJ2-7; D unresolved. Germline V gives CDR1 DFQATT, CDR2 SNEGSKA (reference sequence). This CDR3 has 12 amino acids. Between the trimmed V and J ends, which lost 1 base and 3 bases, there was a span of 7 bases. The CDR3 DNA follows: TGCAGTGCTAGAGTAGATAGCTACGAGCAGTACTTC. As protein: CSARVDSYEQYF.

There are a few counts of this clonotype. This chain links TRBV20-1 with TRBJ2-7, with TRBD2 matching over 7 bases. CDR1 is DFQATT and CDR2 is SNEGSKA in the germline V gene (reference sequence). The CDR3 runs 13 residues. The CDR3 here is CRGQERGTYEQYF. For the CDR3, the DNA is TGCAGGGGGCAGGAGCGGGGCACCTACGAGCAGTACTTC.

The chain uses TRBV12-3 or TRBV12-4 and TRBJ2-1; 11 bases align to TRBD2. Trimming at V came to 4 bases and at J to 9 bases, leaving 8 bases not matched to a gene. CDR3 length equals 15 residues. The CDR3 sequence: CASSSGSGRVGEQFF. The CDR3 DNA reads as TGTGCCAGCAGTTCCGGTAGCGGGAGGGTAGGTGAGCAGTTCTTC.

The gene calls are TRBV28 and TRBJ2-7, with 14 bases aligning to TRBD2. The CDR3 sequence is 18 residues long. The germline V gene has CDR1 MDHEN and CDR2 SYDVKM. The V gene end was trimmed by 2 bases and the J gene end by 2 bases; junction bases not matched to a gene: 8. CDR3 coding DNA: TGTGCCAGCAGTTTAAGCGTCGGGACTAGCGGGAGTCCCTACGAGCAGTACTTC. Translated, it gives CASSLSVGTSGSPYEQYF.

This rearrangement joins TRBV5-1 to TRBJ2-7; 7 bases map to TRBD2. Germline CDR1 is SGHRS and CDR2 is YFSETQ. This CDR3 has 14 residues. Trimming took 7 bases from V and 1 from J; bases not matched to a gene: 8. CDR3 region: CASGEGAGSYEQYF. In DNA, the CDR3 is TGCGCCAGCGGCGAGGGAGCGGGATCCTACGAGCAGTACTTC. Using reference TRBV5-1 and TRBJ2-7 for the parts outside the CDR3, the full variable domain is KAGVTQTPRYLIKTRGQQVTLSCSPISGHRSVSWYQQTPGQGLQFLFEYFSETQRNKGNFPGRFSGRQFSNSRSEMNVSTLELGDSALYLCASGEGAGSYEQYFGPGTRLTVT.

The J gene is TRBJ2-1, the V gene TRBV5-1, with 16 bases aligning to TRBD2. The trim removed 4 bases at V and 5 bases at J, leaving 12 bases unmatched. CDR3 length equals 19 residues. Per germline, CDR1 SGHRS and CDR2 YFSETQ. The CDR3 DNA is TGCGCCAGCAGCCCCAATCCGGCTGGGACTAGCGGGAGGGACAATGAGCAGTTCTTC. Translated, it gives CASSPNPAGTSGRDNEQFF.

A note on this clonotype: Germline is not matched at one junction end, which may reflect a read error. The chain is built from TRBV28 and TRBJ2-4; D tentatively reads TRBD1 or TRBD2 (5 bases each). The V gene's germline CDR1 is MDHEN and CDR2 SYDVKM. The CDR3 is 14 residues long. CDR3 loop: CTSTPGTPIGIQYF. In nucleotides, the CDR3 is TGTACCAGCACCCCCGGGACCCCAATAGGGATTCAGTACTTC.

This clonotype has more than one count but fewer than ten. The chain combines TRBV13 with TRBJ2-7, with a weak D call TRBD1 (6 bases). This CDR3 spans 17 amino acids. With 2 bases removed from V and 1 base from J, the gap between germline ends came to 18 bases. CDR1 PRHDT and CDR2 FYEKMQ come from the germline V gene (reference sequence). CDR3 sequence reads: CASSLTQSDRRSYEQYF. CDR3 DNA sequence: TGTGCCAGCAGCTTAACCCAAAGCGACAGGCGGTCCTACGAGCAGTACTTC.

This clonotype has a count of ten or more. V is TRBV11-3 and J is TRBJ2-7, with D perhaps matching TRBD2 (5 bases). Per the germline V gene, CDR1 is SGHNT and CDR2 is YENEEA. The V gene lost 1 base and the J gene lost 5 bases, with 15 bases spanning the gap. This CDR3 is built from 15 residues. CDR3 sequence: CASSLGGRGVDEQYF. Written as DNA, the CDR3 is TGTGCCAGCAGCTTAGGCGGTCGGGGTGTTGACGAGCAGTACTTC.

In its sample, this clonotype was seen many times. CDR3 DNA sequence: TGTGCCAGCAGAGCGGCTAGCGGGAGAGCTGGGGCCAACGTCCTGACTTTC. It translates to CASRAASGRAGANVLTF. The chain uses TRBV28 and TRBJ2-6, with 10 positions matching TRBD2. The germline V gene encodes CDR1 MDHEN and CDR2 SYDVKM. This CDR3 is built from 17 residues. V was clipped by 6 bases and J by 2 bases; unmatched bases: 7.

In regard to this clonotype: Being one base from a much bigger clone, this may be a read error. V usage is TRBV29-1 and J usage is TRBJ2-5, with D perhaps TRBD2 (6 bases). CDR1 and CDR2 from the germline V gene are SQVTM and ANQGSEA. The CDR3 has 12 residues. CDR3 in DNA: TGCGGCGTATCGGGACTGGAAGAGACCCAGTACTTC. It is translated as CGVSGLEETQYF.

This clonotype has a handful of counts. The chain recombines TRBV28 with TRBJ2-6; 7 bases fit TRBD2. Germline lookup yields CDR1 MDHEN and CDR2 SYDVKM. With V trimmed by 6 bases and J by 2 bases, 13 bases remained unmatched. This CDR3 region has 18 residues. The CDR3 loop is CASSPGGGRRTGANVLTF. For the CDR3, the DNA is TGTGCCAGCAGCCCCGGGGGAGGGCGCCGAACTGGGGCCAACGTCCTGACTTTC.

This clonotype was found many times. The chain employs TRBV28 and TRBJ2-3; no firm D call. The CDR3 extends over 12 amino acids. V was pared by 3 bases and J by 5 bases, with 6 bases between. Germline lookup yields CDR1 MDHEN and CDR2 SYDVKM. In nucleotides, the CDR3 is TGTGCCAGCAGTTTTCCCGTAGATACGCAGTATTTT. Its translation is CASSFPVDTQYF.

In this sample, this clonotype turned up many times. This sequence joins TRBV28 and TRBJ2-1; D is perhaps TRBD1 (6 bases). Trimming removed 6 bases at V and 0 bases at J, with 9 bases between. Germline assignment: CDR1 MDHEN and CDR2 SYDVKM. The CDR3 has 14 residues. CDR3 residues: CASSRGGSYNEQFF. The CDR3 nucleotides read TGTGCCAGCAGCCGAGGGGGCTCCTACAATGAGCAGTTCTTC.

The chain combines TRBV27 with TRBJ2-1, with 10 bases matching TRBD1. Germline trimming cut 4 bases from V and 6 bases from J; bases unmatched to any gene: 9. Germline V gene sequence: CDR1 MNHEY, CDR2 SMNVEV (reference sequence). The CDR3 sequence is 16 residues long. The CDR3 is CASSSSRDRGFNEQFF. In DNA, the CDR3 is TGTGCCAGCAGTTCCTCCCGGGACAGGGGTTTCAATGAGCAGTTCTTC.